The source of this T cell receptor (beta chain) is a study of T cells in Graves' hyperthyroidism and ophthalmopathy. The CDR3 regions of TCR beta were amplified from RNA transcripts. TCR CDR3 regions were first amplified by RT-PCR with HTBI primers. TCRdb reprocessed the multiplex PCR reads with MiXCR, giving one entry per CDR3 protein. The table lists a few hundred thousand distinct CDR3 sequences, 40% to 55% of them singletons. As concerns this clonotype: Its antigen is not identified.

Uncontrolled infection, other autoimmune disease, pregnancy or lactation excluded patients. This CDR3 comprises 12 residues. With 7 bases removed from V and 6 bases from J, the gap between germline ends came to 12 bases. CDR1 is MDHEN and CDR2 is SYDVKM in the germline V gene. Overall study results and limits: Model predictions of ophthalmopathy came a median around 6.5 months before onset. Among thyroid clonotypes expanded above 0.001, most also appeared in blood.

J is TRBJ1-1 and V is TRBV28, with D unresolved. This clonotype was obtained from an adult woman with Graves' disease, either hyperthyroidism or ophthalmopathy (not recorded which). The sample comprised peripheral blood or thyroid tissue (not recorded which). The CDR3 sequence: CASNLGISEAFF. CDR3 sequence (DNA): TGTGCCAGCAATTTGGGGATCTCTGAAGCTTTCTTT.